A single sample gave rise to the 9 T cell receptor beta chains below, sequenced in a study of cytomegalovirus exposure and HLA in healthy donors. Generated by immunoSEQ multiplex PCR, the TCRdb table keeps only in-frame clones and is missing some. The top ten hold about 1.2% of the sample, which has 250,000 to 400,000 clones, about nine tenths seen once. What was sequenced was PBMCs. The receptor source for this set is a woman aged 25 to 45 in good health and CMV-seropositive.

The rearrangement links TRBV7-3 to TRBJ2-7; 7 bases are shared with TRBD2. The ends lost 0 bases at V and 5 bases at J; junction bases unmatched: 4. CDR3 size: 14 residues. The germline gives CDR1 SGHTA, CDR2 FQGTGA. The CDR3 spells CASSLTGGPHEQYF. Here the CDR3 DNA reads TGTGCCAGCAGCTTAACGGGAGGGCCCCACGAGCAGTACTTC.

This clone has a handful of counts. The rearrangement links TRBV6-5 to TRBJ2-7; possible D gene TRBD2, 5 bases. The germline gives CDR1 MNHEY, CDR2 SVGAGI. The V and J ends lost 6 bases and 7 bases respectively, with 19 bases between them. The CDR3 runs to 14 residues. CDR3 in amino acids: CASSQRRTLLEQYF. The CDR3 coding sequence is TGTGCCAGCAGCCAGAGGAGGACCCTTTTGGAGCAGTACTTC.

This rearrangement joins TRBV4-1 to TRBJ1-1, with D hard to call. V was trimmed by 3 bases and J by 3 bases, leaving 11 bases between them. CDR1 and CDR2 from the germline V gene are MGHRA and YSYEKL. CDR3 length: 14 amino acids. The CDR3 sequence: CASSHPGSHTEAFF. The DNA for the CDR3 is TGCGCCAGCAGCCACCCGGGGAGTCACACTGAAGCTTTCTTT.

CDR3 nucleotide sequence: TGTGCCAGCAGTCCCCTCCGGGACTTGAAAACCTACGAGCAGTACTTC. Its translation: CASSPLRDLKTYEQYF. The chain joins TRBV27 to TRBJ2-7; TRBD2 is a possible D gene (6 bases). This CDR3 is 16 amino acids long. V was pared by 5 bases and J by 2 bases, with 19 bases between. CDR1 is MNHEY and CDR2 is SMNVEV in the germline V gene (reference sequence).

On this clone: This sample also contains other DNA sequences that code for the same CDR3. This chain joins TRBV9 and TRBJ2-5; D not resolved. Between the trimmed V and J ends, which lost 0 bases and 0 bases, there was a span of 0 bases. The CDR3 spans 12 residues. Germline CDR1 is SGDLS and CDR2 is YYNGEE. The DNA of the CDR3 is TGTGCCAGCAGCGTAGACCAAGAGACCCAGTACTTC. Its translation: CASSVDQETQYF. Drawing the rest from reference TRBV9 and TRBJ2-5, the complete variable domain is DSGVTQTPKHLITATGQRVTLRCSPRSGDLSVYWYQQSLDQGLQFLIQYYNGEERAKGNILERFSAQQFPDLHSELNLSSLELGDSALYFCASSVDQETQYFGPGTRLLVL.

In nucleotides, the CDR3 is TGTGCCAGCACCGGACAGGGTTATGTAGGCGAGCAGTACTTC. It codes for CASTGQGYVGEQYF. The rearrangement joins TRBV6-1 to TRBJ2-7; 8 bases match TRBD1. CDR1 MNHNS and CDR2 SASEGT come from the germline V gene. The CDR3 is made up of 14 amino acids. V lost 7 bases to trimming and J lost 6 bases; unmatched junction nucleotides: 11.

This chain links TRBV28 with TRBJ2-7; 7 bases fit TRBD1. The CDR3 sequence is 15 residues long. The germline V gene encodes CDR1 MDHEN and CDR2 SYDVKM. After removal of 2 bases from V and 1 base from J, the junction contained 5 bases not matched to a gene. CDR3: CASSLRGRLSYEQYF. The DNA of the CDR3 is TGTGCCAGCAGTTTAAGGGGGCGCTTGTCCTACGAGCAGTACTTC.

The rearrangement joins TRBV30 to TRBJ2-5; TRBD2 is a possible D gene (5 bases). The CDR3 loop spans 12 amino acids. CDR1 is GTSNPN, CDR2 SVGIG, per germline (reference sequence). V lost 3 bases to trimming and J lost 0 bases, with 5 bases between them. The CDR3 bases are TGTGCCTGGAGCGGGAACCAAGAGACCCAGTACTTC. Amino acid sequence: CAWSGNQETQYF.

The rearrangement uses TRBV29-1 and TRBJ2-2; the D gene is possibly TRBD2 (5 bases). Germline CDR1 reads SQVTM; CDR2 reads ANQGSEA. This CDR3 contains 14 residues. The ends were cut back, 4 bases at V and 6 bases at J, with 15 bases in the middle. The DNA for the CDR3 is TGCAGCGTTGGTTTGCAGAGGGTGGCCGGGGAGCTGTTTTTT. Encoded protein: CSVGLQRVAGELFF.